Following are 18 T cell receptor beta chains from one sample sequenced in a study (dated by TCRdb to 2016 to 2017). Receptor amplification or capture employed RT-PCR. For sequencing, an Illumina MiSeq was employed. Using fastp at Q25 and MiXCR, TCRdb reprocessed the public reads and kept productive beta chains. Every entry covers one CDR3 protein and lists the most common genes and DNA from its rows. In this sample the table shows almost 700,000 distinct CDR3 sequences, approximately 15% of which occur a single time. Of the sample, about 3.9% falls within the top ten clones. The sample consisted of memory CD4+ T cells from blood. The source of these receptors is a female donor in good health, serving as a healthy control.

This clonotype was recorded at least ten times. The chain carries TRBV5-6 and TRBJ2-1; the match to TRBD2 covers 9 bases. The junction had 9 bases not matched to a gene; V was cut back by 0 bases and J by 8 bases. The CDR3 extends over 16 amino acids. Germline V gene data show CDR1 as SGHDT and CDR2 as YYEEEE. CDR3 sequence reads: CASSLELAGITDEQFF. The CDR3 coding sequence is TGTGCCAGCAGCTTGGAACTAGCGGGTATAACGGATGAGCAGTTCTTC.

CDR3 in amino acids: CAARRGTFNTEAFF. The CDR3 DNA is TGTGCCGCCAGGAGAGGGACATTCAACACTGAAGCTTTCTTT. The V call is TRBV28, the J call TRBJ1-1; D is perhaps TRBD1 (6 bases). This CDR3 comprises 14 residues. Trimming pared 11 bases from V and 2 bases from J, leaving 18 bases between. Germline assignment: CDR1 MDHEN and CDR2 SYDVKM.

Comments on this clonotype: The CDR3 end shows no conserved phenylalanine or tryptophan, and so a read error is likely. The DNA is left out, because the CDR3 cannot be placed on it with certainty; the CDR3 is given as TCRdb lists it. This sequence joins TRBV6-2 or TRBV6-3 and TRBJ1-6; the table assigns TRBD1, which was not confirmed against the DNA. Per germline, CDR1 MNHEY and CDR2 SVGEGT. The CDR3 sequence runs 10 residues, both termini included. The CDR3 protein is CASTPGQGTA.

This clonotype was counted many times. This rearrangement joins TRBV28 to TRBJ2-5; D gene unclear. With 3 bases removed from V and 2 bases from J, the gap between germline ends came to 13 bases. Per germline, CDR1 MDHEN and CDR2 SYDVKM. The CDR3 runs to 15 residues. CDR3 protein: CASSLAKLRQETQYF. The CDR3 region has the DNA TGTGCCAGCAGTTTGGCGAAGCTACGACAAGAGACCCAGTACTTC.

The chain uses TRBV12-3 or TRBV12-4 and TRBJ2-1, with TRBD1 matching over 11 bases. This CDR3 region has 15 residues. V shed 7 bases and J 4 bases; nucleotides not matched to a gene: 6. CDR3 protein: CASTPDRGRYNEQFF. DNA for the CDR3: TGTGCCAGCACCCCGGACAGGGGGCGATACAATGAGCAGTTCTTC.

The chain has TRBV7-2 and TRBJ2-5; a possible D gene is TRBD2 (7 bases). The CDR3 is 18 residues long. CDR1 SGHTA and CDR2 FQGNSA come from the germline V gene. Trimming shortened V by 1 base and J by 1 base, and 19 bases separated the two germline ends. CDR3 nucleotides: TGTGCCAGCAGCTTAGTATGGGGGCCTAGCGGCGGCCAAGAGACCCAGTACTTC. Protein sequence: CASSLVWGPSGGQETQYF.

This clonotype was seen a handful of times. CDR3 in DNA: TGCAGTGCTAGAGACGGGGGCTGGGTCTATGGCTACACCTTC. Amino acid sequence: CSARDGGWVYGYTF. The chain has TRBV20-1 and TRBJ1-2; tentatively, D is TRBD1 (6 bases). With 0 bases removed from V and 4 bases from J, the gap between germline ends came to 12 bases. The CDR3 has 14 amino acids. Looked up from germline, CDR1 is DFQATT and CDR2 is SNEGSKA (reference sequence).

The chain uses TRBV20-1 and TRBJ2-2, with 9 bases identical to TRBD1. J gave up 4 bases and V 5 bases, and 5 bases lay outside the gene matches. Germline V gene data show CDR1 as DFQATT and CDR2 as SNEGSKA (reference sequence). This CDR3 spans 14 amino acids. The CDR3 loop is CSAEQGAFTGELFF. Here the CDR3 DNA reads TGCAGTGCTGAACAGGGGGCATTCACCGGGGAGCTGTTTTTT.

The J gene is TRBJ2-3, the V gene TRBV7-8, with 9 nucleotides matching TRBD2. V dropped 5 bases and J dropped 3; count of bases not matched to a gene: 12. This CDR3 is 17 amino acids long. Germline V gene data show CDR1 as SGHVS and CDR2 as FQNEAQ. The CDR3: CASSPYPASGRTDTQYF. The CDR3 coding sequence is TGTGCCAGCAGCCCATACCCCGCCAGCGGGAGGACAGATACGCAGTATTTT.

This sequence joins TRBV2 and TRBJ2-2, with TRBD2 as a possible D gene (5 bases). The germline CDR1 and CDR2 sequences are SNHLY and FYNNEI. Trimming removed 7 bases at V and 3 bases at J, with 18 bases between. The CDR3 length is 16 residues. In DNA, the CDR3 is TGTGCCAGCACCGGACTCTTCCCCCCCGACACCGGGGAGCTGTTTTTT. This sequence encodes CASTGLFPPDTGELFF.

This clonotype has just a few counts. The chain uses TRBV12-3 or TRBV12-4 and TRBJ2-7; the D gene is possibly TRBD2 (6 bases). With 3 bases removed from V and 12 bases from J, the gap between germline ends came to 15 bases. This CDR3 has 12 residues. This CDR3 is CASSFATGVPYF. The CDR3 DNA follows: TGTGCCAGCAGTTTCGCCACGGGAGTGCCGTACTTC.

This clonotype showed up many times. The chain uses TRBV20-1 and TRBJ2-1; TRBD2 matches at 8 bases. The CDR3 contains 17 residues. Per germline, CDR1 DFQATT and CDR2 SNEGSKA (reference sequence). Unmatched junction bases numbered 18, after V lost 6 bases and J lost 5 bases. The CDR3 protein is CSAQPVWGGGPNNEQFF. The CDR3 nucleotides are TGCAGTGCCCAGCCGGTGTGGGGCGGGGGGCCCAACAATGAGCAGTTCTTC.

This clonotype was found a few times. This chain links TRBV28 with TRBJ1-1; D not certain. Trimming removed 3 bases at V and 7 bases at J, with 12 bases between. CDR3 length equals 13 residues. The germline V gene has CDR1 MDHEN and CDR2 SYDVKM. The CDR3 nucleotides are TGTGCCAGCAGTTTGATAGGCTCAGGTGAAGCTTTCTTT. Amino acid sequence: CASSLIGSGEAFF.

The sample holds many counts of this clonotype. J is TRBJ2-7 and V is TRBV20-1; a possible D gene is TRBD2 (5 bases). Trimming removed 0 bases at V and 6 bases at J, with 12 bases between. The CDR3 contains 13 residues. Germline lookup yields CDR1 DFQATT and CDR2 SNEGSKA (reference sequence). DNA of the CDR3: TGCAGTGCTAGAGAGGCTAGCTACGGCGAGCAGTACTTC. Amino acids: CSAREASYGEQYF.

Regarding this clonotype: Since a much larger clone is just one base distant, this may be a read error. J is TRBJ1-1 and V is TRBV10-3, with unresolved D. Trimming shortened V by 7 bases and J by 1 base, and 7 bases separated the two germline ends. This CDR3 region has 12 residues. Germline CDR1 reads ENHRY; CDR2 reads SYGVKD. The CDR3 loop is CAIMTENTEAFF. In DNA, the CDR3 is TGTGCCATCATGACGGAGAACACTGAAGCTTTCTTT.

In nucleotides, the CDR3 is TGCAGTGCTAGGGGTCCAGGGGGCTACGAGCAGTACTTC. Its translation is CSARGPGGYEQYF. The chain combines TRBV20-1 with TRBJ2-7; the match to TRBD1 covers 7 bases. Germline values: CDR1 DFQATT, CDR2 SNEGSKA (reference sequence). The CDR3 loop spans 13 amino acids. Germline trimming cut 3 bases from V and 3 bases from J; bases unmatched to any gene: 5.

This clonotype was recorded many times. The chain is built from TRBV4-3 and TRBJ1-5, with D hard to call. The germline V gene has CDR1 LGHNA and CDR2 YSLEER. The CDR3 covers 15 residues. Trimming took off 1 base at V and 4 bases at J, with 11 bases between the two ends. The DNA of the CDR3 is TGCGCCAGCAGCCAAGTCGTCGGCTCTAATCAGCCCCAGCATTTT. This sequence encodes CASSQVVGSNQPQHF.

This clonotype was seen more than once but under ten times. V is TRBV9 and J is TRBJ2-7; maybe TRBD2 (6 bases). The germline V and J ends were trimmed by 5 bases and 3 bases, with 18 bases remaining between them. Germline V gives CDR1 SGDLS, CDR2 YYNGEE. The CDR3 sequence is 15 residues long. This CDR3 is CASSRLGGPIYEQYF. CDR3 nucleotides: TGTGCCAGCAGTCGGCTCGGGGGTCCTATCTACGAGCAGTACTTC. The full variable domain, in which reference TRBV9 and TRBJ2-7 provide the parts outside the CDR3, is DSGVTQTPKHLITATGQRVTLRCSPRSGDLSVYWYQQSLDQGLQFLIQYYNGEERAKGNILERFSAQQFPDLHSELNLSSLELGDSALYFCASSRLGGPIYEQYFGPGTRLTVT.